The next 2 T cell receptor beta chains were all read from a single sample in a study of CD8 T cells in Susac syndrome. RNA, at 0.5 to 1 ug, was reverse transcribed with random hexamers. One entry per CDR3 protein results from TCRdb running MiXCR on the immunoSEQ multiplex PCR reads. This table has some 130,000 distinct CDR3 sequences, around 95% appearing once. The specimen sequenced was CD8+ T cells from PBMCs. These receptor sequences come from a human donor with Susac syndrome.

The J gene is TRBJ2-3, the V gene TRBV4-1; the D call may be TRBD1 or TRBD2 (7 bases each). The V gene lost 4 bases and the J gene lost 1 base, with 18 bases spanning the gap. This CDR3 spans 17 amino acids. CDR1 is MGHRA, CDR2 YSYEKL, per germline. The CDR3 sequence: CASSPQGRGRGTDTQYF. The CDR3 nucleotides are TGCGCCAGCAGCCCCCAAGGGAGGGGGCGCGGCACAGATACGCAGTATTTT.

CDR3 region: CASSLLRGQQETQYF. In nucleotides, the CDR3 is TGTGCCAGCAGTTTATTAAGGGGACAGCAAGAGACCCAGTACTTC. V gene TRBV27 combines with J gene TRBJ2-5; 7 nucleotides line up with TRBD1. The V gene's germline CDR1 is MNHEY and CDR2 SMNVEV (reference sequence). There are 15 residues in the CDR3. Trimming cost V 1 base and J 2 bases; bases outside gene matches: 4.